Each of the 32 T cell receptor beta chains below was sequenced from the same sample in a study of T-cell memory formation after mild COVID-19. Each CDR3 protein is one row after TCRdb ran MiXCR on the 5' RACE reads. The sample shows 300,000 to 350,000 distinct CDR3 sequences, just under 20% of them seen only once. The sequencing sample was made of PBMCs or a T cell subset sorted from them (not recorded which). The receptors shown here come from a man aged 18 to 30 who had mild COVID-19 (a few samples of this study predate the infection). Cell type and time point are not known.

This clonotype has at least ten counts. The V gene is TRBV7-2, the J gene TRBJ2-5; weak D call: TRBD2 (5 bases). Germline CDR1 is SGHTA and CDR2 is FQGNSA. V was shortened by 2 bases and J by 1 base, with 17 bases between the two germline ends. This CDR3 region has 17 residues. CDR3 region: CASSLSAPAAIQETQYF. Here the CDR3 DNA reads TGTGCCAGCAGCTTAAGCGCACCAGCGGCGATCCAAGAGACCCAGTACTTC.

This clonotype was recorded a few times. V is TRBV12-3 or TRBV12-4 and J is TRBJ2-5; TRBD1 is a possible D gene (5 bases). There are 15 residues in the CDR3. Between the trimmed V and J ends, which lost 6 bases and 5 bases, there was a span of 19 bases. The CDR3 sequence: CASRARTPRWETQYF. The DNA of the CDR3 is TGTGCCAGCAGGGCCAGGACACCCCGTTGGGAGACCCAGTACTTC.

The chain uses TRBV7-2 and TRBJ2-7, with D unclear. CDR1 and CDR2 (germline): SGHTA, FQGNSA. Between the trimmed V and J ends, which lost 5 bases and 6 bases, there was a span of 11 bases. CDR3 length equals 12 residues. As DNA, the CDR3 is TGTGCCAGCAGCACGTATAACGGCGAGCAGTACTTC. It specifies CASSTYNGEQYF. Combining the CDR3 with reference TRBV7-2 and TRBJ2-7 gives the whole variable domain GAGVSQSPSNKVTEKGKDVELRCDPISGHTALYWYRQSLGQGLEFLIYFQGNSAPDKSGLPSDRFSAERTGGSVSTLTIQRTQQEDSAVYLCASSTYNGEQYFGPGTRLTVT.

This clonotype was seen only a few times. This sequence joins TRBV12-5 and TRBJ1-2; D is possibly TRBD1 (6 bases). Germline V gene sequence: CDR1 LGHNT, CDR2 FRNRAP. The CDR3 totals 15 residues. Trimming took 1 base from V and 6 from J, leaving 15 bases between them. The CDR3 DNA reads as TGTGCTAGTGGTTTGGGTCAGTGGCCAGGGGATGGCTACACCTTC. This codes for CASGLGQWPGDGYTF.

This clonotype has ten or more counts. The J gene is TRBJ2-3, the V gene TRBV7-2; D perhaps matches TRBD2 (5 bases). Germline V lookup: CDR1 SGHTA, CDR2 FQGNSA. With 4 bases removed from V and 7 bases from J, the gap between germline ends came to 9 bases. The CDR3 is made up of 12 amino acids. The CDR3, as DNA: TGTGCCAGCAGCTCAACGGGAAATACGCAGTATTTT. Translated: CASSSTGNTQYF.

To note about this clonotype: A junction boundary mismatches the germline segment, possibly from a read error. The chain recombines TRBV18 with TRBJ2-7; a weak D match, TRBD1 (6 bases). The germline CDR1 and CDR2 sequences are KGHSH and LQKENI. The CDR3 sequence is 12 residues long. This chain's CDR3 is CASSNPTGTWHF. The CDR3 coding sequence is TGTGCCAGCTCAAACCCCACCGGGACATGGCACTTC.

The V and J genes are TRBV7-9 and TRBJ2-2, with 8 bases that match TRBD2. Per germline, CDR1 SEHNR and CDR2 FQNEAQ (reference sequence). The V and J ends lost 8 bases and 1 base, in that order; junction bases with no gene match: 6. The CDR3 consists of 15 residues. The CDR3: CASVPRGGNTGELFF. The CDR3 DNA reads TGTGCCAGCGTGCCCCGGGGGGGGAACACCGGGGAGCTGTTTTTT.

This clonotype was picked up one time. J is TRBJ1-4 and V is TRBV3-1, with no clear D. CDR3 size: 16 residues. Germline V gene lookup returns CDR1 LGHDT and CDR2 YNNKEL (reference sequence). Trimming left V 1 base short and J 3 bases short, with 12 bases between. The CDR3 nucleotides are TGTGCCAGCAGCCAAGGATCGGGGAACGCTAATGAAAAACTGTTTTTT. Translating gives CASSQGSGNANEKLFF.

The chain uses TRBV7-2 and TRBJ2-3; 7 positions match TRBD2. Per germline, CDR1 SGHTA and CDR2 FQGNSA. This CDR3 has 14 amino acids. V trimming: 4 bases; J trimming: 2 bases; junction bases outside the gene matches: 3. The DNA for the CDR3 is TGTGCCAGCAGCTCTAGCGGATACACAGATACGCAGTATTTT. Protein sequence: CASSSSGYTDTQYF.

This clonotype was counted between two and nine times. This rearrangement joins TRBV5-1 to TRBJ2-4; D perhaps matches TRBD2 (6 bases). This CDR3 region has 14 residues. The germline CDR1 and CDR2 sequences are SGHRS and YFSETQ. Deletions cut 4 bases from V and 7 bases from J, with 15 bases between. CDR3 DNA: TGCGCCAGCAGCGTAGGGACCGGAGGGAACATTCAGTACTTC. This encodes CASSVGTGGNIQYF.

In its sample, this clonotype was seen many times. This rearrangement joins TRBV20-1 to TRBJ2-7, with D perhaps being TRBD1 or TRBD2 (5 bases each). Germline V gene lookup returns CDR1 DFQATT and CDR2 SNEGSKA (reference sequence). The V gene lost 4 bases and the J gene lost 4 bases, with 14 bases spanning the gap. The CDR3 is 13 residues long. CDR3 nucleotides: TGCAGTGCTACGCTCCGGGACCCTTACGAGCAGTACTTC. Translating gives CSATLRDPYEQYF.

This clonotype occurred a few times. This rearrangement joins TRBV7-2 to TRBJ1-5, with D perhaps TRBD1 (5 bases). The V and J ends lost 4 bases and 7 bases respectively, with 11 bases between them. CDR1 is SGHTA, CDR2 FQGNSA, per germline. The length of the CDR3 is 13 residues. CDR3 DNA sequence: TGTGCCAGCAGCTATCTACCAGGGCAGCCCCAGCATTTT. Translation: CASSYLPGQPQHF.

This clonotype was detected only once. This chain uses TRBV5-3 with TRBJ2-1, with 13 bases matching TRBD2. TRBV5-3 is identified as an open reading frame with a role that is uncertain. The CDR3 contains 18 residues. J was trimmed by 2 bases and V by 0 bases; bases with no gene match: 5. CDR3 DNA: TGTGCCAGAAGCTTGGGGACTAGCGGGGGCCTTACCTACAATGAGCAGTTCTTC. It is translated as CARSLGTSGGLTYNEQFF.

The chain uses TRBV27 and TRBJ2-7; D possibly corresponds to TRBD1 (5 bases). The CDR3 totals 14 residues. Germline lookup yields CDR1 MNHEY and CDR2 SMNVEV (reference sequence). Trimming pared 6 bases from V and 0 bases from J, leaving 12 bases between. The CDR3 protein is CASRPWGSSYEQYF. In nucleotides, the CDR3 is TGTGCCAGCAGACCCTGGGGCAGCTCCTACGAGCAGTACTTC.

This clonotype was counted only a few times. The chain joins TRBV3-1 to TRBJ1-1; 10 bases agree with TRBD1. V gave up 7 bases and J gave up 3 bases; unmatched junction bases: 8. Germline assignment: CDR1 LGHDT and CDR2 YNNKEL (reference sequence). The CDR3 is 15 residues long. CDR3 residues: CASTQPGTGDTEAFF. The CDR3 nucleotides read TGTGCCAGCACCCAGCCCGGGACAGGGGACACTGAAGCTTTCTTT.

This clonotype occurred a few times. V and J are TRBV28 and TRBJ2-5; TRBD1 aligns across 9 bases. V was clipped by 3 bases and J by 2 bases; unmatched bases: 13. CDR3 length: 18 residues. Germline lookup yields CDR1 MDHEN and CDR2 SYDVKM. CDR3 in DNA: TGTGCCAGCAGTTTTTACGGGTACAGGGGGCGATTACAAGAGACCCAGTACTTC. It yields the protein CASSFYGYRGRLQETQYF.

This clonotype was counted between two and nine times. This chain links TRBV5-1 with TRBJ2-3, with 9 bases aligning to TRBD2. This CDR3 has 14 amino acids. V gave up 4 bases and J gave up 4 bases; unmatched junction bases: 4. Germline CDR1 and CDR2: SGHRS and YFSETQ. The CDR3 region is CASSVERGADTQYF. The CDR3 nucleotides read TGCGCCAGCAGCGTAGAGCGGGGGGCAGATACGCAGTATTTT.

The chain combines TRBV7-8 with TRBJ1-5; no firm D call. Germline CDR1 and CDR2: SGHVS and FQNEAQ. The CDR3 consists of 15 residues. V shed 5 bases and J shed 4 bases, with 15 bases lying between them. This CDR3 reads CASSPRRLPNQPQHF. Written as DNA, the CDR3 is TGTGCCAGCAGCCCCCGGCGGCTCCCGAATCAGCCCCAGCATTTT.

A few counts support this clonotype. This rearrangement joins TRBV3-1 to TRBJ2-5; D gene uncertain. The germline V gene encodes CDR1 LGHDT and CDR2 YNNKEL (reference sequence). The CDR3 spans 14 residues. V lost 1 base to trimming and J lost 5 bases, with 11 bases between them. The CDR3 DNA reads as TGTGCCAGCAGCCAAGGACCTTCGCGGGAGACCCAGTACTTC. This sequence encodes CASSQGPSRETQYF.

The rearrangement joins TRBV6-6 to TRBJ2-7; D tentatively reads TRBD1 or TRBD2 (5 bases each). With 4 bases removed from V and 0 bases from J, the gap between germline ends came to 13 bases. Germline V gene lookup returns CDR1 MNHNY and CDR2 SVGAGI (reference sequence). The CDR3 is 15 residues long. The CDR3 bases are TGTGCCAGCAGTTTTACCGGGACGCACTCCTACGAGCAGTACTTC. This codes for CASSFTGTHSYEQYF.

A few counts support this clonotype. The CDR3 region is CSADRDNQPQHF. The CDR3 DNA is TGCAGTGCCGACAGGGACAATCAGCCCCAGCATTTT. This rearrangement joins TRBV20-1 to TRBJ1-5, with 7 bases matching TRBD1. The V gene's germline CDR1 is DFQATT and CDR2 SNEGSKA (reference sequence). V was clipped by 6 bases and J by 3 bases; unmatched bases: 2. The CDR3 runs to 12 residues.

In this sample, this clonotype turned up a few times. This chain links TRBV4-3 with TRBJ2-3; TRBD2 matches 8 bases. Looked up from germline, CDR1 is LGHNA and CDR2 is YSLEER. The CDR3 is 17 residues long. V lost 1 base and J lost 6; bases outside the gene matches: 12. Here the CDR3 DNA reads TGCGCCAGCAGCCAAGCCGGGCCCCGGGGGGGCCGGGATACGCAGTATTTT. This encodes CASSQAGPRGGRDTQYF.

This clonotype was detected a few times. V is TRBV2 and J is TRBJ2-5; the match to TRBD1 covers 8 bases. The CDR3 loop spans 13 amino acids. The germline V gene has CDR1 SNHLY and CDR2 FYNNEI. V trimming: 5 bases; J trimming: 4 bases; junction bases outside the gene matches: 3. The CDR3 sequence is CASSNQGAETQYF. As DNA, the CDR3 is TGTGCCAGCAGTAATCAGGGGGCAGAGACCCAGTACTTC. The full variable domain, in which reference TRBV2 and TRBJ2-5 provide the parts outside the CDR3, is EPEVTQTPSHQVTQMGQEVILRCVPISNHLYFYWYRQILGQKVEFLVSFYNNEISEKSEIFDDQFSVERPDGSNFTLKIRSTKLEDSAMYFCASSNQGAETQYFGPGTRLLVL.

This clonotype was detected only a few times. V and J are TRBV7-2 and TRBJ1-2; D is perhaps TRBD1 (6 bases). The V gene lost 5 bases and the J gene lost 6 bases, with 13 bases spanning the gap. The germline V gene encodes CDR1 SGHTA and CDR2 FQGNSA. The CDR3 has 13 residues. CDR3 amino acids: CASSHDRSDGYTF. As DNA, the CDR3 is TGTGCCAGCAGCCACGACAGGTCGGATGGCTACACCTTC. Variable domain in full (rest from reference TRBV7-2 and TRBJ1-2): GAGVSQSPSNKVTEKGKDVELRCDPISGHTALYWYRQSLGQGLEFLIYFQGNSAPDKSGLPSDRFSAERTGGSVSTLTIQRTQQEDSAVYLCASSHDRSDGYTFGSGTRLTVV.

The chain carries TRBV29-1 and TRBJ1-1, with D uncertain. Trimming shortened V by 5 bases and J by 2 bases, and 9 bases separated the two germline ends. Germline loops: CDR1 SQVTM, CDR2 ANQGSEA. The CDR3 spans 12 residues. The CDR3 nucleotides are TGCAGCGTTATCCCAGTAAACACTGAAGCTTTCTTT. Its translation is CSVIPVNTEAFF.

The count of this clonotype is one. This rearrangement joins TRBV20-1 to TRBJ1-2, with D unresolved. The V gene's germline CDR1 is DFQATT and CDR2 SNEGSKA (reference sequence). V was trimmed by 3 bases and J by 7 bases, leaving 18 bases between them. The CDR3 totals 14 residues. The CDR3, as DNA: TGCAGTGCTAGGGCTACGATAAGCGGGCCTGGCTACACCTTC. Translation: CSARATISGPGYTF.

This clonotype was observed a handful of times. The chain joins TRBV6-5 to TRBJ1-2; the D gene is possibly TRBD1 (5 bases). There are 14 residues in the CDR3. The germline CDR1 and CDR2 sequences are MNHEY and SVGAGI. V was pared by 1 base and J by 3 bases, with 9 bases between. CDR3 nucleotide sequence: TGTGCCAGCAGTTACTTAAGGGGAGACTATGGCTACACCTTC. It is translated as CASSYLRGDYGYTF.

This clonotype was observed a few times. This sequence joins TRBV7-9 and TRBJ1-4; D is unclear. With 1 base removed from V and 10 bases from J, the gap between germline ends came to 13 bases. The CDR3 sequence is 14 residues long. Germline V CDR1 and CDR2: SEHNR, FQNEAQ (reference sequence). The CDR3 sequence: CASSLDPRAIKLFF. In DNA form, the CDR3 reads TGTGCCAGCAGCTTAGATCCAAGGGCCATAAAACTGTTTTTT.

The rearrangement joins TRBV6-5 to TRBJ1-4, with TRBD1 as a possible D gene (6 bases). Germline lookup yields CDR1 MNHEY and CDR2 SVGAGI. V lost 0 bases and J 8 bases, leaving 19 bases between the germline ends. The CDR3 length is 17 residues. The CDR3 sequence is CASSYSSFGGAGEKLFF. Written as DNA, the CDR3 is TGTGCCAGCAGTTACTCCTCTTTCGGGGGGGCAGGAGAAAAACTGTTTTTT.

This chain connects TRBV11-2 to TRBJ2-6, with TRBD1 as a possible D gene (6 bases). The CDR3 is 15 residues long. CDR1 SGHAT and CDR2 FQNNGV come from the germline V gene. Trimming pared 10 bases from V and 0 bases from J, leaving 13 bases between. The CDR3, as DNA: TGTGCCACCGAGGGGGAGTTCTCTGGGGCCAACGTCCTGACTTTC. It codes for CATEGEFSGANVLTF.

This clonotype occurred a few times. V is TRBV20-1 and J is TRBJ1-1; D is perhaps TRBD1 (5 bases). The CDR3 sequence is 13 residues long. The V and J ends lost 3 bases and 0 bases respectively, with 8 bases between them. Germline assignment: CDR1 DFQATT and CDR2 SNEGSKA (reference sequence). CDR3 region: CSARGRLNTEAFF. For the CDR3, the DNA is TGCAGTGCTAGGGGACGTCTGAACACTGAAGCTTTCTTT.

This clonotype was seen a handful of times. This chain uses TRBV20-1 with TRBJ1-5; D gene unclear. In germline, CDR1 is DFQATT, CDR2 SNEGSKA (reference sequence). CDR3 length: 12 amino acids. V was trimmed by 6 bases and J by 1 base, leaving 7 bases between them. The CDR3 nucleotides are TGCAGTGCCTTTGAGAGCAATCAGCCCCAGCATTTT. Its translation is CSAFESNQPQHF.